This note documents a single T cell receptor beta chain sequence. Antigen specificity is unknown. These data are taken from a study of blood T cells in healthy people across ages. Using a J-beta primer mix together with a sample-barcoded 5' primer, a second PCR was run for roughly 6 to 11 cycles. The template-switch adaptor was a 5' adaptor with 12 random nucleotides. It tagged each cDNA molecule. Researchers report that each sample yielded at least 3 million CDR3-containing paired-end reads. TCRdb fed the 5' RACE reads into MiXCR, producing one record per CDR3 protein. The data hold about 580,000 distinct CDR3 sequences, with around half observed a single time. Findings and caveats of the study: Age brought a roughly linear fall in TCR beta diversity measured per million T cells. Compared with aged donors, long-lived donors showed fewer expanded clones, suggesting selection.

The CDR3 is made up of 15 amino acids. Trimming shortened V by 1 base and J by 4 bases, and 13 bases separated the two germline ends. The germline V gene encodes CDR1 SGHTA and CDR2 FQGNSA. The chain carries TRBV7-2 and TRBJ1-2; D is undetermined. Sequencing input: blood. The sequence derives from a man aged 80 or over in good health. CDR3 sequence: CASSLGQETRYGYTF. The CDR3 DNA reads as TGTGCCAGCAGCTTAGGGCAGGAAACCCGCTATGGCTACACCTTC.